Listed below are T cell receptor beta chains from one sample, sequenced in a study of T cell changes during pregnancy in multiple sclerosis. Generated by immunoSEQ multiplex PCR, the TCRdb table keeps only in-frame clones and is missing some. The sample consists of 20,000 to 25,000 clones, 85% to 90% of them appearing once. The material sequenced was CD8+ T cells from peripheral blood mononuclear cells, taken before pregnancy. Receptor source: a female donor with multiple sclerosis, enrolled in a pregnancy study. Each CDR3 is given with its conserved first and last residue. The D gene is left open where the match is weak. Part of the rows lack a size; the others show once, few, many or a class for expanded clones.

TRBJ2-7,TRBV11-2,TRBD1,.,CASSPQTGVVYEQYF,TGTGCCAGCAGCCCCCAGACAGGGGTCGTCTACGAGCAGTACTTC
TRBJ2-7,TRBV7-9,.,.,CASSPTRDSPFYEQYF,TGTGCCAGCAGCCCAACCCGGGACTCCCCTTTCTACGAGCAGTACTTC
TRBJ2-7,TRBV5-6,.,.,CATNAAVSYEQYF,TGTGCCACCAACGCCGCGGTGTCCTACGAGCAGTACTTC
TRBJ2-5,TRBV2,TRBD2,.,CASTSGIETQYF,TGTGCCAGCACTAGCGGGATAGAGACCCAGTACTTC
TRBJ2-7,TRBV6-5,.,.,CASSHWKVGGYEQYF,TGTGCCAGCAGTCACTGGAAGGTCGGAGGGTACGAGCAGTACTTC
TRBJ1-5,TRBV27,.,.,CASSPRDTGKQPQHF,TGTGCCAGCAGTCCCCGGGACACTGGAAAACAGCCCCAGCATTTT
TRBJ2-7,TRBV27,.,.,CASSLFGSPSGEQYF,TGTGCCAGCAGTTTATTCGGGAGCCCTTCTGGCGAGCAGTACTTC
TRBJ1-1,TRBV27,.,.,CASSPGGALNTEAFF,TGTGCCAGCAGTCCTGGGGGGGCGCTGAACACTGAAGCTTTCTTT
TRBJ2-5,TRBV10-3,TRBD2,few,CAVTSGRGSETQYF,TGTGCCGTCACTAGCGGGAGGGGATCAGAGACCCAGTACTTC
TRBJ1-2,TRBV9,TRBD1,.,CASSVASGDSDGDGYTF,TGTGCCAGCAGCGTAGCTTCAGGGGACAGTGACGGTGATGGCTACACCTTC
TRBJ1-1,TRBV4-2,.,once,CASRNLGRDTEAFF,TGTGCCAGCCGAAACTTGGGCAGGGACACTGAAGCTTTCTTT
TRBJ1-5,TRBV6-1,TRBD1,.,CASDHRGMSNQPQHF,TGTGCCAGCGACCACAGGGGTATGAGCAATCAGCCCCAGCATTTT
TRBJ2-7,TRBV7-9,TRBD2,once,CASSPRGEAGVIYEQYF,TGTGCCAGCAGCCCCCGGGGAGAAGCGGGAGTTATTTACGAGCAGTACTTC
TRBJ2-3,TRBV6-1,TRBD2,.,CASSELAGADTQYF,TGTGCCAGCAGTGAATTAGCGGGAGCAGATACGCAGTATTTT
TRBJ1-5,TRBV4-3,.,.,CASSQDGARNQPQHF,TGCGCCAGCAGCCAAGATGGTGCCAGAAATCAGCCCCAGCATTTT
TRBJ1-3,TRBV6-1,.,once,CASSEGRGGLRDTIYF,TGTGCCAGCAGTGAAGGGAGGGGAGGTCTCCGGGACACCATATATTTT
TRBJ1-1,TRBV27,.,.,CASSYQGSGNTEAFF,TGTGCCAGCAGTTATCAGGGATCAGGGAACACTGAAGCTTTCTTT
TRBJ1-4,TRBV7-9,.,.,CASSLGPREQKLFF,TGTGCCAGCAGCTTAGGTCCGCGGGAGCAAAAACTGTTTTTT
TRBJ1-1,TRBV18,.,.,CASSPPPPGLDAFF,TGTGCCAGCTCACCACCCCCTCCAGGCTTGGATGCTTTCTTT
TRBJ2-1,TRBV19,.,.,CASSIDRRGASYNEQFF,TGTGCCAGTAGTATAGATCGACGGGGGGCGTCCTACAATGAGCAGTTCTTC
TRBJ2-3,TRBV29-1,.,.,CSVDLSTDTQYF,TGCAGCGTTGATCTGAGCACAGATACGCAGTATTTT
TRBJ1-4,TRBV11-3,TRBD1,.,CASSLCPNDRGDTEKLFF,TGTGCCAGCAGCTTATGCCCCAACGACAGGGGGGATACTGAAAAACTGTTTTTT
TRBJ2-1,TRBV6-5,TRBD2,.,CASIGGDNEQFF,TGTGCCAGCATCGGGGGGGACAATGAGCAGTTCTTC
TRBJ1-1,TRBV4-1,.,.,CASSQGAGYRTEAFF,TGCGCCAGCAGCCAAGGAGCCGGGTATCGCACTGAAGCTTTCTTT
TRBJ2-1,TRBV18,.,.,CASSPRTGTYNEQFF,TGTGCCAGCTCACCACGCACCGGTACCTACAATGAGCAGTTCTTC
TRBJ2-1,TRBV19,TRBD2,medium-sized,CASTTLAEEYNEQFF,TGTGCCAGTACTACCCTAGCGGAAGAATACAATGAGCAGTTCTTC
TRBJ2-7,TRBV30,TRBD2,.,CAWTSNPSGRAREQYF,TGTGCCTGGACCTCAAACCCTAGCGGGAGGGCACGCGAGCAGTACTTC
TRBJ1-1,TRBV6-5,TRBD1,.,CASSPGTAEAFF,TGTGCCAGCAGCCCCGGGACAGCTGAAGCTTTCTTT
TRBJ2-5,TRBV9,TRBD2,.,CASSDGAGGQETQYF,TGTGCCAGCAGCGATGGAGCGGGAGGGCAAGAGACCCAGTACTTC
TRBJ2-1,TRBV11-3,.,.,CASSARRGRQPINEQFF,TGTGCCAGCAGCGCTCGCAGGGGCCGCCAGCCCATCAATGAGCAGTTCTTC
TRBJ2-7,TRBV4-1,TRBD1,.,CASSQAWTGIRRSSYEQYF,TGCGCCAGCAGCCAGGCCTGGACAGGGATTAGAAGGAGCTCCTACGAGCAGTACTTC
TRBJ2-7,TRBV10-2,TRBD2,.,CASGSGTSYEQYF,TGCGCCAGCGGTAGCGGGACCTCCTACGAGCAGTACTTC
TRBJ2-1,TRBV19,TRBD2,.,CASGSGLAGGDEQFF,TGTGCCAGTGGATCGGGACTAGCGGGCGGAGATGAGCAGTTCTTC
TRBJ2-2,TRBV2,TRBD2,.,CASSPRKEPGLAGGGELFF,TGTGCCAGCAGTCCCAGAAAGGAGCCGGGACTAGCGGGAGGCGGGGAGCTGTTTTTT
TRBJ1-1,TRBV5-5,.,.,CASSPGRGSTEAFF,TGTGCCAGCAGCCCGGGAAGAGGGTCCACTGAAGCTTTCTTT
TRBJ2-7,TRBV28,.,.,CASSRDRADYEQYF,TGTGCCAGCAGCCGTGACAGAGCAGACTACGAGCAGTACTTC
TRBJ2-2,TRBV16,TRBD1,.,CASSQWTGVNTGELFF,TGTGCCAGCAGCCAGTGGACAGGGGTAAACACCGGGGAGCTGTTTTTT
TRBJ1-1,TRBV7-4,.,.,CASSRGVFHTEAFF,TGTGCCAGCAGCCGGGGGGTCTTTCACACTGAAGCTTTCTTT
TRBJ2-5,TRBV9,TRBD2,.,CASSAGTSGSILETQYF,TGTGCCAGCAGCGCCGGGACTAGCGGGAGTATCCTGGAGACCCAGTACTTC
TRBJ1-2,TRBV6-6,.,.,CASSPHRVRYGYTF,TGTGCCAGCAGCCCACACAGGGTCCGATATGGCTACACCTTC
TRBJ2-1,TRBV27,.,.,CASSPGTYNEQFF,TGTGCCAGCAGCCCCGGGACCTACAATGAGCAGTTCTTC
TRBJ1-1,TRBV4-1,.,few,CASSQVLQGNTEAFF,TGCGCCAGCAGCCAAGTCCTGCAGGGGAACACTGAAGCTTTCTTT
TRBJ2-1,TRBV6-5,TRBD2,.,CASSLRTSGEQFF,TGTGCCAGCAGTTTGCGGACTAGCGGAGAGCAGTTCTTC
TRBJ2-7,TRBV10-1,.,.,CASSRGGRRSYEQYF,TGCGCCAGCAGTAGGGGGGGGAGGCGATCCTACGAGCAGTACTTC
TRBJ2-7,TRBV4-1,TRBD2,.,CASSQGASGSYEQYF,TGCGCCAGCAGCCAAGGAGCTAGCGGGAGTTACGAGCAGTACTTC
TRBJ1-1,TRBV9,TRBD1,few,CASSVDPQGGNTEAFF,TGTGCCAGCAGCGTAGACCCCCAGGGGGGGAACACTGAAGCTTTCTTT
TRBJ2-1,TRBV5-1,.,.,CASSFKEPSYNEQFF,TGCGCCAGCAGCTTCAAAGAGCCCTCCTACAATGAGCAGTTCTTC
TRBJ2-1,TRBV5-5,.,.,CASSPDRDFYNEQFF,TGTGCCAGCAGCCCGGACCGGGACTTTTACAATGAGCAGTTCTTC
TRBJ2-3,TRBV6-4,.,.,CASSERASGATDTQYF,TGTGCCAGCAGCGAGAGGGCGTCGGGAGCCACAGATACGCAGTATTTT
TRBJ2-7,TRBV6-5,TRBD1,.,CASSPGGIDEQYF,TGTGCCAGCAGTCCAGGGGGCATCGACGAGCAGTACTTC
TRBJ2-7,TRBV4-3,.,.,CASSQGRDRGSEQYF,TGCGCCAGCAGCCAAGGGCGGGACAGAGGGTCCGAGCAGTACTTC
TRBJ1-2,TRBV15,TRBD1,few,CATSPDRGPYGYTF,TGTGCCACCAGCCCAGACAGGGGTCCCTATGGCTACACCTTC
TRBJ2-7,TRBV27,TRBD1,.,CASSSTGGAPYEQYF,TGTGCCAGCAGTTCGACAGGGGGCGCTCCCTACGAGCAGTACTTC
TRBJ2-7,TRBV27,.,.,CAAGLAIYEQYF,TGTGCCGCTGGTTTGGCAATCTACGAGCAGTACTTC
TRBJ2-3,TRBV7-9,.,.,CASSNTPRGTDTQYF,TGTGCCAGCAGCAACACCCCCCGGGGCACAGATACGCAGTATTTT
TRBJ2-3,TRBV6-4,TRBD2,.,CASSETSGSSNTQYF,TGTGCCAGCAGTGAGACTAGCGGGAGTAGTAATACGCAGTATTTT
TRBJ2-7,TRBV30,.,.,CAWLVAAHPSYYEQYF,TGTGCCTGGCTAGTGGCTGCCCATCCCTCCTACTACGAGCAGTACTTC
TRBJ2-1,TRBV7-6,TRBD1,.,CASSSGTGGLNEQFF,TGTGCCAGCAGCTCCGGGACAGGGGGATTGAATGAGCAGTTCTTC
TRBJ1-5,TRBV30,.,.,CAWSVMNRRDQPQHF,TGTGCCTGGAGTGTAATGAATCGGCGGGATCAGCCCCAGCATTTT